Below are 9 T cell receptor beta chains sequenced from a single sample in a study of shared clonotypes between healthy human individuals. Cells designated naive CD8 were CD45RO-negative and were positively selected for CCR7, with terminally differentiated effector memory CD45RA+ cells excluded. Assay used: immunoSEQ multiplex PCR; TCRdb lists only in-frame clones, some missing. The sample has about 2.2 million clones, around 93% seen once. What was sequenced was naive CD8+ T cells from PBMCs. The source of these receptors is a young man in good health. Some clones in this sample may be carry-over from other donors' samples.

The CDR3 DNA follows: TGCGCCAGCAGCCAAGGGAACATCGGGACTAGCAGATACAATGAGCAGTTCTTC. Encoded protein: CASSQGNIGTSRYNEQFF. The chain employs TRBV4-1 and TRBJ2-1, with TRBD2 identical over 9 bases. After removal of 1 base from V and 4 bases from J, the junction contained 11 bases not matched to a gene. Germline loops: CDR1 MGHRA, CDR2 YSYEKL. This CDR3 is built from 18 residues.

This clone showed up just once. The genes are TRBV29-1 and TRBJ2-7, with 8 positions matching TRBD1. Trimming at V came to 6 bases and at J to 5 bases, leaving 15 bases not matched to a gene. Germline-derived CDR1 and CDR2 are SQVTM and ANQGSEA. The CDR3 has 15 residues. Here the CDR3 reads CSVAGGGILPNEQYF. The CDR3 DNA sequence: TGCAGCGTCGCAGGGGGCGGGATACTCCCTAACGAGCAGTACTTC.

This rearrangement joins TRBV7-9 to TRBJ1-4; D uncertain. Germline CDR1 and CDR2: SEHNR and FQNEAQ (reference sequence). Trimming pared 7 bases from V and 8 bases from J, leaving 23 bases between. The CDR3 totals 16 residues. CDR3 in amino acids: CASTGTNREAREKLFF. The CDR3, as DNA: TGTGCCAGCACCGGTACAAACAGAGAAGCGAGGGAAAAACTGTTTTTT.

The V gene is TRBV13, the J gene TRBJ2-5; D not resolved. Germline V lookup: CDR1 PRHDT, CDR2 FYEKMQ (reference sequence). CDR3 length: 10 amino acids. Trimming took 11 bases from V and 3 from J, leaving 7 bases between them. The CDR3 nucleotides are TGTGCCGGCTCAAAAGAGACCCAGTACTTC. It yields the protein CAGSKETQYF.

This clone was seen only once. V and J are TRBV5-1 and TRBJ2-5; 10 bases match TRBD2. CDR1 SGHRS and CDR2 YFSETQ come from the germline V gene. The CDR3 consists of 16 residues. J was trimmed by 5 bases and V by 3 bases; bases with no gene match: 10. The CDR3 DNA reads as TGCGCCAGCAGCTCCGCCGTCTGGACTAGCGGTGAGACCCAGTACTTC. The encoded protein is CASSSAVWTSGETQYF.

The CDR3: CASSIGGSSMYEQYF. CDR3 in DNA: TGTGCCAGCAGCATCGGCGGGAGTAGTATGTACGAGCAGTACTTC. J is TRBJ2-7 and V is TRBV9; 7 bases align to TRBD2. Germline CDR1 reads SGDLS; CDR2 reads YYNGEE. The CDR3 extends over 15 amino acids. V lost 4 bases to trimming and J lost 4 bases; unmatched junction nucleotides: 11.

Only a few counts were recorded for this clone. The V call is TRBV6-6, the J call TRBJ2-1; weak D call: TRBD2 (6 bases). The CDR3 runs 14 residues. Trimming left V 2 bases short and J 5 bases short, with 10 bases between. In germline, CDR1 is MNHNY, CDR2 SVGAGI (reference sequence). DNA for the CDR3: TGTGCCAGCAGTTACGGAGGGGAGAACAATGAGCAGTTCTTC. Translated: CASSYGGENNEQFF.

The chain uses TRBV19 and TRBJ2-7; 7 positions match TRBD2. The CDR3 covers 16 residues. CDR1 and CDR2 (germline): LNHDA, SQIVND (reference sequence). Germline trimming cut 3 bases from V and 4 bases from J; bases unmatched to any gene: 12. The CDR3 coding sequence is TGTGCCAGTAGTATGTTGGGGGGGAATGGAGGTTACGAGCAGTACTTC. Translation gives CASSMLGGNGGYEQYF.

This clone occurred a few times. This CDR3 is CASRQGPEAFF. The CDR3 nucleotides are TGTGCCAGCAGGCAGGGCCCTGAAGCTTTCTTT. The chain joins TRBV7-9 to TRBJ1-1, with a possible D match to TRBD1 (5 bases). The V end lost 6 bases, the J end lost 6 bases, and 8 bases lay between the germline ends. This CDR3 spans 11 amino acids. CDR1 and CDR2 (germline): SEHNR, FQNEAQ (reference sequence).